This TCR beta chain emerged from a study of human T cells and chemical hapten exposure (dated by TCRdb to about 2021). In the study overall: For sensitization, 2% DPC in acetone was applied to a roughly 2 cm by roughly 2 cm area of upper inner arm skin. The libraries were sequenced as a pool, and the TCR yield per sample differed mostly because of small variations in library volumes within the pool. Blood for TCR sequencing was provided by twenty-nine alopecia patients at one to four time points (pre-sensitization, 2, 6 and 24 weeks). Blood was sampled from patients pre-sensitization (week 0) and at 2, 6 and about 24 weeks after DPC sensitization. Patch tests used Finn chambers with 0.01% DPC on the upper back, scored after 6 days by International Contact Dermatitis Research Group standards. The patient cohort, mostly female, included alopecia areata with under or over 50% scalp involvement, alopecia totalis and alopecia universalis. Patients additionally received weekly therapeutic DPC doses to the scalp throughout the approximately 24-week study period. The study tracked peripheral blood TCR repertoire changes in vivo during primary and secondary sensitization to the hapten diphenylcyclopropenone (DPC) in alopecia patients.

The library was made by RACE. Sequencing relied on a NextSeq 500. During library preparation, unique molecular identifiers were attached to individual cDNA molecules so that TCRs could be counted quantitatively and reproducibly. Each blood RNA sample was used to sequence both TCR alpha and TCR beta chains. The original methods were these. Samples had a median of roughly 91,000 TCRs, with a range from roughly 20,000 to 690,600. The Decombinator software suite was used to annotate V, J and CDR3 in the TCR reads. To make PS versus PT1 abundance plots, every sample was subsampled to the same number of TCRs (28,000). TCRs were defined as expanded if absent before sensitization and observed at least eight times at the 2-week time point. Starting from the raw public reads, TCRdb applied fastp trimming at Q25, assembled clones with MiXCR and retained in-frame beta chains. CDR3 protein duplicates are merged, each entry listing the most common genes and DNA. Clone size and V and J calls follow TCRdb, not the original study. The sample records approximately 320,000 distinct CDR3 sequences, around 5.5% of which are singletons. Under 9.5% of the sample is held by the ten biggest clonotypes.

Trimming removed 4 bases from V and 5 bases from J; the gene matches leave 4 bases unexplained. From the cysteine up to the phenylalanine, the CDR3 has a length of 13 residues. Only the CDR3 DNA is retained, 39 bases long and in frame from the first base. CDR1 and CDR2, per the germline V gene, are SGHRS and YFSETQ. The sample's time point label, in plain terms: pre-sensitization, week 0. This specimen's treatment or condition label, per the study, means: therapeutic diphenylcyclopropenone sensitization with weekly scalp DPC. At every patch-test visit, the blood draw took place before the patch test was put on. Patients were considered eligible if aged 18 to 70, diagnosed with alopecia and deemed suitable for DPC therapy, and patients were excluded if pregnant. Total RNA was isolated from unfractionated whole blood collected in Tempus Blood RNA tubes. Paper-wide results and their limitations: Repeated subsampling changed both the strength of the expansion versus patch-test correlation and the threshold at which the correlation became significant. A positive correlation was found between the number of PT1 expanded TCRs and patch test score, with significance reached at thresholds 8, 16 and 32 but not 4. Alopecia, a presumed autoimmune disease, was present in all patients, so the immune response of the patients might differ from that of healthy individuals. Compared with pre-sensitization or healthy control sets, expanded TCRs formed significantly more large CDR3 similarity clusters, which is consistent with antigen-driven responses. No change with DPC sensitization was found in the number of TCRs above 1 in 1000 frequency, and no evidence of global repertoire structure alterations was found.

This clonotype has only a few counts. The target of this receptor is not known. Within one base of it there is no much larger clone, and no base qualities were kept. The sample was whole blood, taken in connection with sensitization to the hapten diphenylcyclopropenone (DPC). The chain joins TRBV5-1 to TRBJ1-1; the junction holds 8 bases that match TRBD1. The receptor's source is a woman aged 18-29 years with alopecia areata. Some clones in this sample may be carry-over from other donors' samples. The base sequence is TGCGCCAGCAGCGTGACAGGGGAAACTGAAGCTTTCTTT. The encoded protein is CASSVTGETEAFF.